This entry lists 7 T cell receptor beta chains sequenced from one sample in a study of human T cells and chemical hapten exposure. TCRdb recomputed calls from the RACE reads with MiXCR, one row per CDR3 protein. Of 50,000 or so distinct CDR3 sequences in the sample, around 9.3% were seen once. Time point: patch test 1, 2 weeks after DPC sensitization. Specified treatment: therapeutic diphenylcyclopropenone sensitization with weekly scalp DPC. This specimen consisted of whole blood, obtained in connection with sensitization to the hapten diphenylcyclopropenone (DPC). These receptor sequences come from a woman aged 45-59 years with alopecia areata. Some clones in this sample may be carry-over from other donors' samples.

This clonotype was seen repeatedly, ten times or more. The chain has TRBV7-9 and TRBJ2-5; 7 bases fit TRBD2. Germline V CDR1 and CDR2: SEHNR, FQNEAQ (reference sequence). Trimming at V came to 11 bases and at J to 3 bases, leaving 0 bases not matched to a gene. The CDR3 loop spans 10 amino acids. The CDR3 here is CAAGEETQYF. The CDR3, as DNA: TGTGCCGCGGGGGAAGAGACCCAGTACTTC.

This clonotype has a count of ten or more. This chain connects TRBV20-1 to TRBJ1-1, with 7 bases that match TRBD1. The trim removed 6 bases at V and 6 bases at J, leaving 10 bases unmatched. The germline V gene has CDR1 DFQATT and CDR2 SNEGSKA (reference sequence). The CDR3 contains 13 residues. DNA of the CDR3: TGCAGTGCAAACCAACAGGGGTGGGCTGAAGCTTTCTTT. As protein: CSANQQGWAEAFF.

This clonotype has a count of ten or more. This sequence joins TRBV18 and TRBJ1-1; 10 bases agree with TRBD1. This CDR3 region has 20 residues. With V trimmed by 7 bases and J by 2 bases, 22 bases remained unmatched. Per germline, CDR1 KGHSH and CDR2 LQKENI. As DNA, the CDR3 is TGTGCCAGCTGCGCTCCGGACAGGGGGAAAGTTAGGGGGTTTAACACTGAAGCTTTCTTT. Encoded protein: CASCAPDRGKVRGFNTEAFF.

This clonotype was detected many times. DNA for the CDR3: TGTGCCAGCAGCCCTGACAGGGGGAAAGGCTACACCTTC. Amino acid sequence: CASSPDRGKGYTF. This chain uses TRBV5-4 with TRBJ1-2, with 9 bases fitting TRBD1. CDR1 is SGHNT and CDR2 is YYREEE in the germline V gene (reference sequence). The CDR3 runs to 13 residues. Losses at the gene ends were 4 bases for V and 8 bases for J; bases not matched to a gene: 6.

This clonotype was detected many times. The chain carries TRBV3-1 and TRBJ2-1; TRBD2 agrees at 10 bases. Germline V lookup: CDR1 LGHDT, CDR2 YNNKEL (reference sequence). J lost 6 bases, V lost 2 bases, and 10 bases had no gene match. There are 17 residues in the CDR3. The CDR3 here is CASSQIQREGPGNEQFF. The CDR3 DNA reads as TGTGCCAGCAGCCAAATCCAGCGGGAGGGGCCCGGCAATGAGCAGTTCTTC.

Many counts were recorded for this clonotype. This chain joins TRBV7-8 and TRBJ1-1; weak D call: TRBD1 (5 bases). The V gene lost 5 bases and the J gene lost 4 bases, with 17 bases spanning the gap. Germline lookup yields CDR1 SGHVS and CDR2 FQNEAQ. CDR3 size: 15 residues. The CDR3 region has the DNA TGTGCCAGCAGCCCGAGACAGCAAGTGGGCACTGAAGCTTTCTTT. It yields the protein CASSPRQQVGTEAFF.

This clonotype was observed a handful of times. Here the CDR3 reads CAISETGGDNQPQHF. Here the CDR3 DNA reads TGTGCCATCAGTGAGACAGGGGGTGACAATCAGCCCCAGCATTTT. The chain combines TRBV10-3 with TRBJ1-5, with 8 bases aligning to TRBD1. Germline trimming cut 2 bases from V and 3 bases from J; bases unmatched to any gene: 3. There are 15 residues in the CDR3. Per the germline V gene, CDR1 is ENHRY and CDR2 is SYGVKD.